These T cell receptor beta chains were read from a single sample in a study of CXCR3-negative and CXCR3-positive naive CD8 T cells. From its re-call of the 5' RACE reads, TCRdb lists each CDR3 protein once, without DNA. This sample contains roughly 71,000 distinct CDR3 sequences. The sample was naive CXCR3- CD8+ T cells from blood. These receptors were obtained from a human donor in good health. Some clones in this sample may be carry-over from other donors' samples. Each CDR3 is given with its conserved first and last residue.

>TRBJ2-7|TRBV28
CASSPTAGPAYEQYF
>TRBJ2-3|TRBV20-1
CSARGLWGETTDTQYF
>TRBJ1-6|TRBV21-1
CASSKRWIGGFYNSPLHF
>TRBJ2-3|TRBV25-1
CASSDIRNADTQYF
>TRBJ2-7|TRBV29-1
CSAGEAGNYSSYEQYF
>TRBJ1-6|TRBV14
CASSQVVPKNDGVSYNSPLHF
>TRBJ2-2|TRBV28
CASSPTGTRGAGELFF
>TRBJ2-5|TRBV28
CASSFPLAGDQYF
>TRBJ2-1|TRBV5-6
CASSLASVGSDEQFF
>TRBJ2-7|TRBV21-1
CASSTPGRAYEQYF
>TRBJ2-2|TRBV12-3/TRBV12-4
CASSLVFGELFF
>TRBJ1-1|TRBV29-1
CSGLPGGQGATEAFF
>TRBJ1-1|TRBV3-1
CASSPHPGNTEAFF
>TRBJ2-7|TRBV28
CASTTGTYEQYF
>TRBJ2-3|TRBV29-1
CSVELAGGHTDTQYF
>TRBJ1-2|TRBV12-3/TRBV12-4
CASSLLADYGYTF
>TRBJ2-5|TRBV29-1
CSVPDRGENQYF
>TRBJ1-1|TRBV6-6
CASSNQGAGTEAFF
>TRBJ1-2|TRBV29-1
CSVEMSDYGYTF
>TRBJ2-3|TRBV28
CASSWDRDHTDTQYF
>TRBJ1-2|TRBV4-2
CASMAARSYTF
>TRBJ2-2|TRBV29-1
CSVLTGTTNTGELFF
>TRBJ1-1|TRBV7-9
CASSLVGPAEAFF
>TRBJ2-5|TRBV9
CASSVATGGQETQYF
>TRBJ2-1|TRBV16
CASSQGHYNEQFF
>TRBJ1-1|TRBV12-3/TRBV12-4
CASSSTGVDTEAFF
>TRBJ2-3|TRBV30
CAWSAGTSGSGDTQYF
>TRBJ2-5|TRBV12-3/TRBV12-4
CASTQNQETQYF
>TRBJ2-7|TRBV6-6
CASSFTPWTDPYEQYF
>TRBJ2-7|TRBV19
CASSSRTSGSVYEQYF
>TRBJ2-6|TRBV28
CASSLYSGANVLTF
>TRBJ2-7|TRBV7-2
CASSPGASGSGVIEQYF
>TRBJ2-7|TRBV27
CASSLATSGRYEQYF
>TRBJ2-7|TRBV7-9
CASSPPDRRWYEQYF
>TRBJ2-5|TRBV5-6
CASSEGQGRTQYF
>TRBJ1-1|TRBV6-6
CASSSGDIWAFF
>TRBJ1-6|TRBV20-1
CSARQDSGYSPLHF
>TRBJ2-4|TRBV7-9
CATFPAVAKNIQYF
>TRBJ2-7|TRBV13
CASSFGGTSVYEQYF
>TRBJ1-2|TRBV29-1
CSDGGTGLRGYTF
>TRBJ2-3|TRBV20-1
CSARDLSLEVDTQYF
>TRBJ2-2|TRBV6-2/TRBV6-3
CASSPSGEGTGELFF
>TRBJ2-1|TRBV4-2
CASSQVLRGHEQFF
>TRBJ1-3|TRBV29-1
CSVEESRTGTGQF
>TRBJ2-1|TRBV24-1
CATSDLGNNEQFF
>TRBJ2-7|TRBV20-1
CSAPTAGGPDEQYF
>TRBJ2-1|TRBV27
CASSSGRGNEQFF
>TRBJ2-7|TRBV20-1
CSAMGQFSYEQYF
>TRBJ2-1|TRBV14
CASSQLTGGNEQFF
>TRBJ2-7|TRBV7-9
CASSNGQGGYEQYF
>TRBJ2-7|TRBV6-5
CASRFTSGGKYEQYF
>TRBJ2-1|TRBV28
CASSFRGDYNEQFF